Listed below are T cell receptor beta chains from one sample, sequenced in a study of CD8 T cells in ankylosing spondylitis. TCRdb fed the 5' RACE reads into MiXCR, producing one record per CDR3 protein. Of over 450,000 distinct CDR3 sequences in the sample, more than 9.5% were seen once. The specimen sequenced was blood, either unsorted or a sorted T cell fraction (not recorded which). These receptors originate from a male donor with ankylosing spondylitis. The conserved cysteine and the conserved F or W are not part of the CDR3 here. Some rows mark clone size as missing; the rest say once, few, many or name a class of expanded clone.

v_gene: TRBV20-1
abundance: few
j_gene: TRBJ2-1
CDR3aa: SGISGRRHNEQF

v_gene: TRBV5-6
abundance: few
j_gene: TRBJ2-3
CDR3aa: ASSVEGRWKDTQY

v_gene: TRBV11-3
abundance: few
j_gene: TRBJ2-1
CDR3aa: ASSYDDNEQF

v_gene: TRBV30
abundance: NA
j_gene: TRBJ2-5
CDR3aa: AWNGPRVLKSRETQY

v_gene: TRBV12-3/TRBV12-4
abundance: many
j_gene: TRBJ1-2
CDR3aa: ASSFLRDRLYGYT

v_gene: TRBV7-9
abundance: many
j_gene: TRBJ1-3
CDR3aa: ASSRDPLPGNTIY

v_gene: TRBV19
abundance: few
j_gene: TRBJ2-3
CDR3aa: ASSKGWTSGTTDTQY

v_gene: TRBV5-1
abundance: few
j_gene: TRBJ2-6
CDR3aa: ASSFAGEAGANVLT

v_gene: TRBV3-1
abundance: few
j_gene: TRBJ2-3
CDR3aa: ASSQDISEGTDTQY

v_gene: TRBV10-3
abundance: NA
j_gene: TRBJ2-7
CDR3aa: AISAGQGIYEQY

v_gene: TRBV12-3/TRBV12-4
abundance: NA
j_gene: TRBJ2-1
CDR3aa: ASYPNTGTSIYEQF

v_gene: TRBV18
abundance: few
j_gene: TRBJ1-2
CDR3aa: ASSPSRGLDGYT

v_gene: TRBV24-1
abundance: few
j_gene: TRBJ2-1
CDR3aa: ATEDPHEQF

v_gene: TRBV29-1
abundance: few
j_gene: TRBJ1-1
CDR3aa: SVETVHGTEAF

v_gene: TRBV7-9
abundance: few
j_gene: TRBJ2-1
CDR3aa: ASSLAGLDDQF

v_gene: TRBV12-3/TRBV12-4
abundance: many
j_gene: TRBJ2-2
CDR3aa: ASREAGSGELF

v_gene: TRBV7-2
abundance: few
j_gene: TRBJ2-1
CDR3aa: ASSLVAGGRNEQF

v_gene: TRBV7-2
abundance: few
j_gene: TRBJ2-5
CDR3aa: ASSLEYFETQY

v_gene: TRBV10-3
abundance: few
j_gene: TRBJ1-6
CDR3aa: ATTRTGGDSPLH

v_gene: TRBV11-2
abundance: NA
j_gene: TRBJ2-4
CDR3aa: ASSLGRQNIQY

v_gene: TRBV13
abundance: few
j_gene: TRBJ1-2
CDR3aa: ASSLSQPRDYGYT

v_gene: TRBV7-9
abundance: many
j_gene: TRBJ1-5
CDR3aa: ASSSEGRGRPQH

v_gene: TRBV27
abundance: many
j_gene: TRBJ2-3
CDR3aa: ASSLNVKGTDTQY

v_gene: TRBV24-1
abundance: few
j_gene: TRBJ1-5
CDR3aa: ATSALGDGNQPQH